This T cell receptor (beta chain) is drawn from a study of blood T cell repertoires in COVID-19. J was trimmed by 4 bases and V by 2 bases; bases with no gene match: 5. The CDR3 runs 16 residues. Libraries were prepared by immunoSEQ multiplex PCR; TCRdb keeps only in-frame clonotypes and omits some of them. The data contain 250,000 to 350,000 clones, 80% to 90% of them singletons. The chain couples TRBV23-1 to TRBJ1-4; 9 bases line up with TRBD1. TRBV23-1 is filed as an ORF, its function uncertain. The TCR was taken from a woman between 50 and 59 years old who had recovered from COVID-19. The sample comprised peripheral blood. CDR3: CASSQDTGGINEKLFF. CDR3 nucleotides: TGCGCCAGCAGTCAAGATACAGGGGGCATTAATGAAAAACTGTTTTTT.